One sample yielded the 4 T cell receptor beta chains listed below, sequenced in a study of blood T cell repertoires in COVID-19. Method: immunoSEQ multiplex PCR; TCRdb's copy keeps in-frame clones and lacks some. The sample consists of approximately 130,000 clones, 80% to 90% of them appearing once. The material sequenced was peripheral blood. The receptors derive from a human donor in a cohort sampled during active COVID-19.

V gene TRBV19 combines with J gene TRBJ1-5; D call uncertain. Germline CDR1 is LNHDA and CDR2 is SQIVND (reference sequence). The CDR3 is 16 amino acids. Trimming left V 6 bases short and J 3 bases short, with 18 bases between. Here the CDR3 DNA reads TGTGCCAGTAGGATGGGTGGATATGGGCACAATCAGCCCCAGCATTTT. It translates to CASRMGGYGHNQPQHF.

CDR3 bases: TGTGCCAGCAGTTACAGGGGCAGGGCCGGGAGGAATGAAGCTTTCTTT. Translation: CASSYRGRAGRNEAFF. This chain connects TRBV6-2 or TRBV6-3 to TRBJ1-1; possible D gene TRBD1, 5 bases. CDR1 is MNHEY and CDR2 is SVGEGT in the germline V gene. The CDR3 extends over 16 amino acids. V was clipped by 2 bases and J by 7 bases, with 20 bases between them.

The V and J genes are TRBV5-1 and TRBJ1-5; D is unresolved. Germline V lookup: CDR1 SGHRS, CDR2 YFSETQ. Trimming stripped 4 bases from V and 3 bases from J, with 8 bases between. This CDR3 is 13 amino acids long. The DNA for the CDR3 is TGCGCCAGCAGCCCCAACACCAATCAGCCCCAGCATTTT. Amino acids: CASSPNTNQPQHF. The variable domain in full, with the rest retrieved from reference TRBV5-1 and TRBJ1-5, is KAGVTQTPRYLIKTRGQQVTLSCSPISGHRSVSWYQQTPGQGLQFLFEYFSETQRNKGNFPGRFSGRQFSNSRSEMNVSTLELGDSALYLCASSPNTNQPQHFGDGTRLSIL.

CDR3 sequence reads: CASSYSTGGEQPQHF. The CDR3 nucleotides are TGTGCCAGCAGTTACTCGACAGGAGGAGAGCAGCCCCAGCATTTT. The J gene is TRBJ1-5, the V gene TRBV6-5; TRBD1 might be the D (6 bases). Germline V gives CDR1 MNHEY, CDR2 SVGAGI. Trimming shortened V by 0 bases and J by 7 bases, and 13 bases separated the two germline ends. There are 15 residues in the CDR3.